This TCR beta chain was captured by sequencing in a study of blood T cell repertoires in COVID-19. Whole-study context: Specimens from acute and convalescent COVID-19 originated in the United States, Italy and Spain. Sources were T cells, B-cell-depleted T cells, or PBMCs; the material itself was cDNA or gDNA.

The assay was immunoSEQ multiplex PCR, and TCRdb's table has in-frame clones only and misses some. Seen here are roughly 340,000 clones, more than 75% observed once, and the top ten hold more than 3%. Trimming removed 5 bases from V and 2 bases from J, with 16 bases in between. Germline CDR1 is SGHRS and CDR2 is YFSETQ. The CDR3 extends over 16 amino acids. The source is a woman younger than 35 who had recovered from COVID-19. Sequencing used peripheral blood. The chain joins TRBV5-1 to TRBJ2-2, with D possibly matching TRBD1 (6 bases). DNA of the CDR3: TGCGCCAGCAGACGCACGGACAGCCCTAACACCGGGGAGCTGTTTTTT. It specifies CASRRTDSPNTGELFF.